The rows below give T cell receptor beta chains drawn from one sample of a study of blood T cell repertoires in COVID-19. Sequencing was performed with immunoSEQ multiplex PCR; in TCRdb, only in-frame clones are kept and a portion is missing. This sample has some 45,000 clones; approximately 80% occur once, and the top ten carry more than 20%. The sequenced sample was peripheral blood. The source is a woman aged 55-69 years with acute or convalescent COVID-19. Both conserved end residues are trimmed from each CDR3. D genes are given only for firm matches.

V gene,J gene,D gene,CDR3 length,CDR3 protein
TRBV11-3,TRBJ2-2,NA,12,ASSLGSGFGELF
TRBV5-1,TRBJ2-1,NA,9,ASSEHAEQF
TRBV6-2/TRBV6-3,TRBJ2-3,TRBD2,14,ASSSTSGGLTDTQY
TRBV6-6,TRBJ2-5,NA,11,AGATPPGETQY
TRBV18,TRBJ2-1,TRBD2,13,ASSPAPGTSNEQF
TRBV4-1,TRBJ2-3,TRBD2,15,ASSGLGSGGNADTQY
TRBV5-1,TRBJ1-2,NA,12,ASSPASAGGGYT
TRBV7-2,TRBJ1-3,NA,13,ASSEMVAAGNTIY
TRBV14,TRBJ2-2,NA,12,ASSPTTGPGELF
TRBV24-1,TRBJ2-1,NA,9,ATSRGNEQF
TRBV5-1,TRBJ1-1,NA,12,ASRIQGFFTEAF
TRBV5-6,TRBJ2-5,TRBD1,14,ASSRRLGTVEETQY
TRBV25-1,TRBJ2-7,NA,12,ASSEFGTGYEQY
TRBV6-5,TRBJ1-1,TRBD1,9,ATERDRRAF
TRBV9,TRBJ2-7,NA,14,ASSPRGGNVMNEQY
TRBV19,TRBJ1-1,TRBD1,12,ASIGTGDATEAF
TRBV7-9,TRBJ2-7,TRBD1,13,ASSTRTGNVYEQY
TRBV5-1,TRBJ2-2,TRBD1,13,ASSVDRGDTGELF
TRBV27,TRBJ1-2,TRBD1,13,ASSLGTGVAYGYT
TRBV24-1,TRBJ2-7,TRBD1,14,ATSDGQGAAWAEQY
TRBV19,TRBJ2-7,NA,11,ASSIRTPYEQY
TRBV19,TRBJ1-5,TRBD1,14,ASRGLVPGTDQPQH
TRBV5-6,TRBJ1-2,NA,10,ASKQGHYGYT
TRBV2,TRBJ2-3,NA,13,ASRGQLYSTDTQY
TRBV30,TRBJ2-7,NA,11,AWSVSSGNEQY
TRBV19,TRBJ2-7,NA,13,ASSPQVVGGYGQY